Shown below are 10 T cell receptor beta chains from a single sample sequenced in a study of cytomegalovirus exposure and HLA in healthy donors. The repertoire was sequenced with immunoSEQ multiplex PCR; TCRdb's copy has only in-frame clones and lacks some. The data contain 130,000 to 150,000 clones, about 87% of them singletons. The sample was PBMCs. These receptors were taken from a man aged 18 to 29 in good health and CMV-seropositive.

The sample holds one count of this clone. The V call is TRBV5-1, the J call TRBJ2-5; D gene ambiguous. CDR1 is SGHRS and CDR2 is YFSETQ in the germline V gene. The CDR3 has 14 residues. Trimming removed 2 bases at V and 3 bases at J, with 11 bases between. The CDR3 sequence: CASSFRLQEETQYF. The DNA of the CDR3 is TGCGCCAGCAGCTTCCGACTGCAAGAAGAGACCCAGTACTTC.

Concerning this clone itself: In the same sample, other DNA sequences code for this CDR3. This rearrangement joins TRBV11-3 to TRBJ1-1, with a weak D call TRBD1 (5 bases). CDR1 is SGHNT, CDR2 YENEEA, per germline. The V gene lost 1 base and the J gene lost 4 bases, with 7 bases spanning the gap. The CDR3 spans 13 residues. The CDR3 loop is CASSLVGGTEAFF. The CDR3 bases are TGTGCCAGCAGCTTAGTGGGGGGCACTGAAGCTTTCTTT. Together with reference TRBV11-3 and TRBJ1-1, the CDR3 gives the full variable domain: EAGVVQSPRYKIIEKKQPVAFWCNPISGHNTLYWYLQNLGQGPELLIRYENEEAVDDSQLPKDRFSAERLKGVDSTLKIQPAELGDSAVYLCASSLVGGTEAFFGQGTRLTVV.

V usage is TRBV13 and J usage is TRBJ1-1; the match to TRBD1 covers 7 bases. This CDR3 is 15 amino acids long. Germline lookup yields CDR1 PRHDT and CDR2 FYEKMQ (reference sequence). J was trimmed by 2 bases and V by 2 bases; bases with no gene match: 5. The CDR3 DNA is TGTGCCAGCAGCTTAAAAAACAGGGGAAACACTGAAGCTTTCTTT. Protein sequence: CASSLKNRGNTEAFF.

The chain uses TRBV4-1 and TRBJ1-5, with D tentatively TRBD1 (6 bases). CDR1 and CDR2 (germline): MGHRA, YSYEKL. Trimming shortened V by 4 bases and J by 1 base, and 8 bases separated the two germline ends. CDR3 length equals 14 residues. CDR3 sequence: CASSRDTSNQPQHF. In DNA form, the CDR3 reads TGCGCCAGCAGCCGGGACACAAGCAATCAGCCCCAGCATTTT.

The chain carries TRBV7-9 and TRBJ2-5; D gene ambiguous. V was clipped by 4 bases and J by 2 bases, with 11 bases between them. The germline CDR1 and CDR2 sequences are SEHNR and FQNEAQ (reference sequence). There are 14 residues in the CDR3. DNA for the CDR3: TGTGCCAGCAGCTCCCGTCCAGGTCAAGAGACCCAGTACTTC. It encodes CASSSRPGQETQYF.

The chain recombines TRBV19 with TRBJ2-5, with a possible D match to TRBD2 (6 bases). Trimming pared 1 base from V and 4 bases from J, leaving 16 bases between. The CDR3 length is 16 residues. Germline V lookup: CDR1 LNHDA, CDR2 SQIVND (reference sequence). CDR3 sequence (DNA): TGTGCCAGTAGTATAGGCTTTCGTAGCGGACGAGAGACCCAGTACTTC. Its protein is CASSIGFRSGRETQYF.

This clone has just a few counts. The chain employs TRBV29-1 and TRBJ2-7, with D uncertain. V gave up 5 bases and J gave up 6 bases, with 14 bases separating them. Germline CDR1 and CDR2: SQVTM and ANQGSEA. The CDR3 runs to 12 residues. The CDR3 loop reads CSVTTGSSEQYF. In DNA form, the CDR3 reads TGCAGCGTTACGACTGGCTCTAGCGAGCAGTACTTC.

The CDR3 sequence is CASSDKAGNTEAFF. The CDR3 region has the DNA TGCGCCAGCAGCGACAAGGCCGGGAACACTGAAGCTTTCTTT. The chain is built from TRBV5-1 and TRBJ1-1; D is uncertain. The V end lost 4 bases, the J end lost 1 base, and 11 bases lay between the germline ends. This CDR3 region has 14 residues. CDR1 is SGHRS and CDR2 is YFSETQ in the germline V gene.

The rearrangement joins TRBV5-1 to TRBJ1-1, with D possibly matching TRBD1 (6 bases). This CDR3 comprises 13 residues. Between the trimmed V and J ends, which lost 0 bases and 3 bases, there was a span of 6 bases. Germline values: CDR1 SGHRS, CDR2 YFSETQ. For the CDR3, the DNA is TGCGCCAGCAGCTTGGACAGGGACACTGAAGCTTTCTTT. The encoded protein is CASSLDRDTEAFF.

V is TRBV19 and J is TRBJ1-3, with TRBD1 identical over 7 bases. The CDR3 covers 13 residues. J was trimmed by 4 bases and V by 9 bases; bases with no gene match: 6. Germline V lookup: CDR1 LNHDA, CDR2 SQIVND (reference sequence). As DNA, the CDR3 is TGTGCCAGCATCAGGGACAGCGGAAACACCATATATTTT. Amino acid sequence: CASIRDSGNTIYF.